Shown below are 22 T cell receptor beta chains from a single sample sequenced in a study of blood T cells in healthy people across ages. The second PCR ran about 6 to 12 cycles with a sample-barcoded 5' primer and J-beta primers. TCRdb re-derived calls from the 5' RACE reads in MiXCR, one entry per CDR3 protein. This sample has 1.5 million to 2 million distinct CDR3 sequences, with under 30% found just once. Specimen: blood. The receptors stem from a woman between 25 and 40 years old in good health.

This clonotype was observed a handful of times. The chain couples TRBV7-2 to TRBJ2-3, with 8 bases matching TRBD1. Germline CDR1 reads SGHTA; CDR2 reads FQGNSA. J gave up 3 bases and V 2 bases, and 10 bases lay outside the gene matches. CDR3 length: 17 residues. The CDR3 DNA reads as TGTGCCAGCAGCTTACTGCCAGGGGGCTCTATGACAGATACGCAGTATTTT. Translated, it gives CASSLLPGGSMTDTQYF. Together with reference TRBV7-2 and TRBJ2-3, the CDR3 gives the full variable domain: GAGVSQSPSNKVTEKGKDVELRCDPISGHTALYWYRQSLGQGLEFLIYFQGNSAPDKSGLPSDRFSAERTGGSVSTLTIQRTQQEDSAVYLCASSLLPGGSMTDTQYFGPGTRLTVL.

The rearrangement joins TRBV25-1 to TRBJ2-3; 7 positions agree with TRBD2. The CDR3 is 16 amino acids. Germline CDR1 MGHDK, CDR2 SYGVNS. Losses at the gene ends were 3 bases for V and 8 bases for J; bases not matched to a gene: 14. The CDR3 is CASSDGSGAAYGTQYF. The CDR3 region has the DNA TGTGCCAGCAGTGACGGGAGCGGGGCCGCCTATGGTACGCAGTATTTT. The full variable domain, its missing parts supplied by reference TRBV25-1 and TRBJ2-3, is EADIYQTPRYLVIGTGKKITLECSQTMGHDKMYWYQQDPGMELHLIHYSYGVNSTEKGDLSSESTVSRIRTEHFPLTLESARPSHTSQYLCASSDGSGAAYGTQYFGPGTRLTVL.

The V gene is TRBV20-1, the J gene TRBJ1-1; D perhaps matches TRBD1 (6 bases). CDR3 length: 17 residues. Trimming took off 0 bases at V and 0 bases at J, with 17 bases between the two ends. Looked up from germline, CDR1 is DFQATT and CDR2 is SNEGSKA (reference sequence). Here the CDR3 reads CSARERTRGPMNTEAFF. Written as DNA, the CDR3 is TGCAGTGCTAGAGAGAGGACCAGGGGCCCCATGAACACTGAAGCTTTCTTT.

Only a few counts were recorded for this clonotype. The J gene is TRBJ2-5, the V gene TRBV5-1, with TRBD1 as a possible D gene (6 bases). The V gene lost 2 bases and the J gene lost 3 bases, with 14 bases spanning the gap. This CDR3 is 15 amino acids long. CDR1 and CDR2 (germline): SGHRS, YFSETQ. CDR3 region: CASSFTGTQEETQYF. CDR3 nucleotide sequence: TGCGCCAGCAGCTTCACCGGGACACAAGAAGAGACCCAGTACTTC.

V usage is TRBV6-2 or TRBV6-3 and J usage is TRBJ2-2, with a weak D call TRBD1 (5 bases). V was trimmed by 3 bases and J by 5 bases, leaving 13 bases between them. Germline CDR1 MNHEY, CDR2 SVGEGT. The CDR3 runs to 15 residues. CDR3 coding DNA: TGTGCCAGCAGTTATCACCTGACAGAGACCGGGGAGCTGTTTTTT. Translated, it gives CASSYHLTETGELFF.

The chain couples TRBV9 to TRBJ1-3; tentatively, D is TRBD1 (5 bases). The CDR3 is made up of 14 amino acids. Germline V gives CDR1 SGDLS, CDR2 YYNGEE. The V end lost 0 bases, the J end lost 4 bases, and 8 bases lay between the germline ends. CDR3 in amino acids: CASSVEGVGNTIYF. DNA for the CDR3: TGTGCCAGCAGCGTAGAAGGGGTCGGAAACACCATATATTTT.

This clonotype was seen at least ten times. The chain recombines TRBV6-6 with TRBJ2-1; 9 bases fit TRBD2. The CDR3 has 19 amino acids. Trimming at V came to 2 bases and at J to 0 bases, leaving 11 bases not matched to a gene. Germline CDR1 MNHNY, CDR2 SVGAGI (reference sequence). The CDR3 protein is CASSYLLAGTTSSYNEQFF. DNA for the CDR3: TGTGCCAGCAGTTACCTCCTAGCGGGGACCACTAGCTCCTACAATGAGCAGTTCTTC.

This clonotype showed up many times. The chain links TRBV29-1 to TRBJ2-3; 7 bases align to TRBD1. The trim removed 6 bases at V and 2 bases at J, leaving 5 bases unmatched. Germline CDR1 and CDR2: SQVTM and ANQGSEA. CDR3 length: 13 residues. CDR3 sequence (DNA): TGCAGCGTCAGACAGGGAGCCACAGATACGCAGTATTTT. Protein product: CSVRQGATDTQYF.

There are a few counts of this clonotype. J is TRBJ2-7 and V is TRBV3-1; D uncertain. The CDR3 contains 15 residues. Trimming cost V 4 bases and J 2 bases, with 15 bases left between them. The V gene's germline CDR1 is LGHDT and CDR2 YNNKEL (reference sequence). Here the CDR3 reads CASSPSYSGAYEQYF. DNA for the CDR3: TGTGCCAGCAGCCCTTCCTACTCGGGTGCCTACGAGCAGTACTTC.

In this sample, this clonotype turned up a few times. The chain is built from TRBV3-1 and TRBJ2-4; D possibly corresponds to TRBD1 (6 bases). CDR3 length: 15 residues. Trimming pared 4 bases from V and 6 bases from J, leaving 16 bases between. The V gene's germline CDR1 is LGHDT and CDR2 YNNKEL (reference sequence). CDR3 sequence (DNA): TGTGCCAGCAGCCTAATGACAGGAGACCTAAACATTCAGTACTTC. Translated: CASSLMTGDLNIQYF.

V is TRBV11-2 and J is TRBJ2-1, with no clear D. Trimming took off 2 bases at V and 9 bases at J, with 11 bases between the two ends. Germline CDR1 is SGHAT and CDR2 is FQNNGV. This CDR3 has 13 residues. CDR3 residues: CASSLRRRSEQFF. CDR3 sequence (DNA): TGTGCCAGCAGCTTACGTCGTAGGTCTGAGCAGTTCTTC.

There are many counts of this clonotype. The rearrangement links TRBV12-3 or TRBV12-4 to TRBJ2-5, with a possible D match to TRBD1 (6 bases). There are 14 residues in the CDR3. Trimming pared 5 bases from V and 4 bases from J, leaving 14 bases between. CDR3 region: CASSLGQRRETQYF. The CDR3 DNA is TGTGCCAGCAGTCTGGGACAACGTCGAGAGACCCAGTACTTC.

With regard to this clonotype: A much larger clone lies a single base off, so this may be a read error. The chain carries TRBV5-5 and TRBJ2-1; D is tentatively TRBD1 or TRBD2 (5 bases each). This CDR3 has 16 amino acids. Germline V gives CDR1 SGHKS, CDR2 YYEKEE (reference sequence). The CDR3 reads CVSSLSVTGRAYEQFF. CDR3 bases: TGTGTCAGCAGCTTGAGCGTCACGGGGCGGGCGTATGAGCAGTTCTTC.

In its sample, this clonotype was seen a few times. The chain joins TRBV5-5 to TRBJ2-1; tentatively, D is TRBD1 (5 bases). With 4 bases removed from V and 7 bases from J, the gap between germline ends came to 12 bases. Looked up from germline, CDR1 is SGHKS and CDR2 is YYEKEE (reference sequence). The CDR3 is made up of 13 amino acids. The CDR3 coding sequence is TGTGCCAGCAGCCAGCAGGGTCCGAATGAGCAGTTCTTC. Translated, it gives CASSQQGPNEQFF.

Worth noting for this clonotype: At one of its ends the junction is not consistent with the germline gene, which may arise from a read error. The chain recombines TRBV7-2 with TRBJ2-5, with 13 bases lining up with TRBD2. The CDR3 runs to 16 residues. The germline gives CDR1 SGHTA, CDR2 FQGNSA. DNA for the CDR3: TGTGTCAGCAGCCCGGGGACTAGCGGGAACCAAGAGACCCAGTACTTC. It yields the protein CVSSPGTSGNQETQYF. Supplemented by reference TRBV7-2 and TRBJ2-5, the full variable domain reads GAGVSQSPSNKVTEKGKDVELRCDPISGHTALYWYRQSLGQGLEFLIYFQGNSAPDKSGLPSDRFSAERTGGSVSTLTIQRTQQEDSAVYLCVSSPGTSGNQETQYFGPGTRLLVL.

The chain uses TRBV20-1 and TRBJ2-7; D gene unclear. The tail of the sequence fits TRBJ2-5 better, so the J call may be wrong. CDR3 length: 12 residues. Germline CDR1 is DFQATT and CDR2 is SNEGSKA (reference sequence). The CDR3 DNA follows: TGCAGTGCTAGACAGAGGTCCGGGACCCAGTACTTC. Translating gives CSARQRSGTQYF.

This clonotype was counted a few times. The chain links TRBV20-1 to TRBJ2-1, with 10 bases matching TRBD2. V was clipped by 6 bases and J by 0 bases; unmatched bases: 8. CDR3 length: 16 residues. Germline lookup yields CDR1 DFQATT and CDR2 SNEGSKA (reference sequence). The DNA for the CDR3 is TGCAGTGCCTCTAAATCTAGCGGGGGCTCCTACAATGAGCAGTTCTTC. It encodes CSASKSSGGSYNEQFF.

The V gene is TRBV29-1, the J gene TRBJ2-1, with D uncertain. V dropped 8 bases and J dropped 3 bases, with 14 bases sitting between them. CDR3 size: 13 residues. The germline gives CDR1 SQVTM, CDR2 ANQGSEA. DNA of the CDR3: TGCAGCTCACAGAGGCCGGGCTACAATGAGCAGTTCTTC. Translating gives CSSQRPGYNEQFF.

The table lists this clonotype with many counts. The chain uses TRBV12-3 or TRBV12-4 and TRBJ2-5; D possibly matches TRBD1 or TRBD2 (5 bases each). Trimming pared 6 bases from V and 4 bases from J, leaving 15 bases between. The CDR3 consists of 14 residues. This chain's CDR3 is CASSTWDLRETQYF. The DNA of the CDR3 is TGTGCCAGCAGCACCTGGGACCTCAGAGAGACCCAGTACTTC.

The chain joins TRBV6-2 or TRBV6-3 to TRBJ1-5; maybe TRBD1 (5 bases). Germline V gene data show CDR1 as MNHEY and CDR2 as SVGEGT. Trimming cost V 0 bases and J 1 base, with 19 bases left between them. CDR3 length: 19 amino acids. The CDR3 bases are TGTGCCAGCAGTTACTCGACACCCCAGGGTTCGGGCAGCAATCAGCCCCAGCATTTT. Encoded protein: CASSYSTPQGSGSNQPQHF.

This clonotype was seen only a few times. The rearrangement uses TRBV7-2 and TRBJ2-3; TRBD2 is a possible D gene (7 bases). The CDR3 has 16 amino acids. Trimming shortened V by 0 bases and J by 5 bases, and 15 bases separated the two germline ends. Per germline, CDR1 SGHTA and CDR2 FQGNSA. The CDR3, as DNA: TGTGCCAGCAGCTTAGCCCGCGGGGGCCCCAAAGATACGCAGTATTTT. It specifies CASSLARGGPKDTQYF.

This clonotype was detected many times. The V and J genes are TRBV29-1 and TRBJ2-5; D may be TRBD1 (5 bases). The CDR3 length is 12 residues. Trimming took 3 bases from V and 5 from J, leaving 10 bases between them. From germline, CDR1 is SQVTM and CDR2 ANQGSEA. The CDR3 sequence: CSVDQGSETQYF. For the CDR3, the DNA is TGCAGCGTTGATCAGGGCTCCGAGACCCAGTACTTC.